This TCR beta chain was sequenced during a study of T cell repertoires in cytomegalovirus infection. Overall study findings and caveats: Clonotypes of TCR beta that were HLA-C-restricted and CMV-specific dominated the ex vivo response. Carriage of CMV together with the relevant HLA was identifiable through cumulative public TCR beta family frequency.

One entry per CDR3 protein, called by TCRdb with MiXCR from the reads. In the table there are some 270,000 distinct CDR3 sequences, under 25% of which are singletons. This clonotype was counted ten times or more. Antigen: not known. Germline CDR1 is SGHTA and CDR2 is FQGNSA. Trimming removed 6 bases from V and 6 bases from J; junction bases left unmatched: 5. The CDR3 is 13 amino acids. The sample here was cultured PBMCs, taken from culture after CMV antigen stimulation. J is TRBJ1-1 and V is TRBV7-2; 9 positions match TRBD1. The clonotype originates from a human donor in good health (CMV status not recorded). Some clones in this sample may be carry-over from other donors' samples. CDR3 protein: CASSGQGRPEAFF. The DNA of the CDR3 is TGTGCCAGCAGTGGACAGGGGAGACCTGAAGCTTTCTTT. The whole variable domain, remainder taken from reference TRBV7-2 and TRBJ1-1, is GAGVSQSPSNKVTEKGKDVELRCDPISGHTALYWYRQSLGQGLEFLIYFQGNSAPDKSGLPSDRFSAERTGGSVSTLTIQRTQQEDSAVYLCASSGQGRPEAFFGQGTRLTVV.